This T cell receptor (beta chain) originates from a study of T cell responses to AZD1222 COVID-19 vaccine. Study findings and constraints: The breadth and depth of Spike-specific TCRs increased once two AZD1222 doses had been given.

This table comes from immunoSEQ multiplex PCR, and its TCRdb copy is limited to in-frame clones, with some not included. The table has about 94,000 clones, roughly 85% seen once. With regard to this clone: Antigen specificity is unknown.

V lost 5 bases and J lost 2; bases outside the gene matches: 1. Germline lookup yields CDR1 GTSNPN and CDR2 SVGIG (reference sequence). This CDR3 spans 13 amino acids. The receptor was derived from an adult who received the AZD1222 COVID-19 vaccine. Sequencing used peripheral blood, obtained 28 days after the second AZD1222 dose. The rearrangement joins TRBV30 to TRBJ2-1; 9 nucleotides match TRBD1. The DNA of the CDR3 is TGTGCCTGGGGACAGGGGACCTACAATGAGCAGTTCTTC. Protein: CAWGQGTYNEQFF.